This TCR beta chain was documented in a study of blood T cell repertoires in COVID-19. Whole-study context: The study drew acute and convalescent COVID-19 samples from the United States, Italy and Spain.

Residents of around 24 US areas, aged roughly 18 to 89 years, made up the participants. Participants were placed into cohorts based on the clinical history they reported. This clone occurred once. The germline V gene encodes CDR1 ENHRY and CDR2 SYGVKD. The CDR3 loop spans 13 amino acids. The ends lost 8 bases at V and 5 bases at J; junction bases unmatched: 6. TCRdb's copy holds only in-frame clones and misses some; the assay was immunoSEQ multiplex PCR. The profile covers hundreds of thousands of clones, with 90% appearing a single time and 3.5% to 4.5% taken by the ten largest. The V call is TRBV10-3, the J call TRBJ1-5; 7 bases match TRBD1. The sequence was obtained from a woman aged 18 to 35 with acute COVID-19. The sequencing sample was made of PBMCs or T cells enriched from blood (not recorded which). The CDR3 DNA is TGTGCCATCCGCAGGGGGTTGGATCAGCCCCAGCATTTT. Amino acids: CAIRRGLDQPQHF.